The sequence of this T cell receptor (beta chain) was determined in a study of metastatic and nonmetastatic thyroid tumors. Looking at the study overall: Malignant and benign thyroid patients had repertoires compared in peripheral blood and tumor or nodule tissue.

Study-level results: Within blood and tumor, benign nodules reportedly had significantly lower TCR beta diversity than malignant thyroid tumors did.

Note on this clone: Its antigen is not identified.

Patients underwent thyroid surgery, and none had received any treatment before it. Original processing notes: In papillary thyroid cancer, a distant-metastasis classifier was built using CDR3 differences across clinicopathological groups. TCRdb ran MiXCR on the PCR reads. TCRdb, not the original authors, processed these V and J calls. The sample has about 15,000 clones; 25% to 30% are singletons. Trimming pared 1 base from V and 6 bases from J, leaving 7 bases between. Germline V gene data show CDR1 as SGHNT and CDR2 as YENEEA. The CDR3 loop spans 12 amino acids. The V call is TRBV11-3, the J call TRBJ2-7; D is ambiguous. Sequences were obtained from adjacent normal tissue. The sequence was obtained from a female donor with papillary thyroid cancer or a benign thyroid nodule (not recorded which). Some clones in this sample may be carry-over from other donors' samples. The CDR3 reads CASSLVPAEQYF. CDR3 in DNA: TGTGCCAGCAGCTTAGTCCCCGCCGAGCAGTACTTC.